The T cell receptor (beta chain) described here comes from a study of radiotherapy plus CTLA-4 blockade in lung cancer. Germline loops: CDR1 SGHNT, CDR2 YYREEE (reference sequence). The J segment lost 3 bases and the V segment lost 4 bases, leaving 9 bases of the junction unmatched. The CDR3 consists of 15 residues. The repertoire was sequenced with immunoSEQ multiplex PCR; TCRdb's copy has only in-frame clones and lacks some. The table shows about 120,000 clones, with around 75% occurring only once. The chain employs TRBV5-4 and TRBJ1-1; 7 nucleotides align to TRBD1. This sequence was found in a human donor with non-small cell lung cancer who had a partial response to radiotherapy plus ipilimumab. Sequenced here: peripheral blood, sampled from a patient treated with radiotherapy plus ipilimumab. This chain's CDR3 is CASSRIDREHTEAFF. CDR3 DNA: TGTGCCAGCAGCCGTATTGACAGGGAACACACTGAAGCTTTCTTT.